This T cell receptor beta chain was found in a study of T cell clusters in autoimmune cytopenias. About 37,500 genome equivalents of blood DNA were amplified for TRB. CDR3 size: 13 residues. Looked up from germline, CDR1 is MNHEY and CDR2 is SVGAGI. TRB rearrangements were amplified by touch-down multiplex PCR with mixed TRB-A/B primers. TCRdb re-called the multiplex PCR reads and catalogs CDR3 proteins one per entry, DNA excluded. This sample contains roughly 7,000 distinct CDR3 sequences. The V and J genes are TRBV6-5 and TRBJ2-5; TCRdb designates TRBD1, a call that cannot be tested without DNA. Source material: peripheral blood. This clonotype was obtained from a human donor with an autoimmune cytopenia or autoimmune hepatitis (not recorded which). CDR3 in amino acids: CASRNGGGETQYF.